This T cell receptor (beta chain) comes out of a study of T cell changes during pregnancy in multiple sclerosis. Germline CDR1 MDHEN, CDR2 SYDVKM. The CDR3 is 14 amino acids. The ends lost 10 bases at V and 3 bases at J; junction bases unmatched: 6. Assay: immunoSEQ multiplex PCR; the TCRdb copy retains only in-frame clones and omits some. Here the sample spans about 100,000 clones, around 90% being singletons. The chain recombines TRBV28 with TRBJ2-7; TRBD2 matches at 13 bases. The receptor's source is a female donor with multiple sclerosis, enrolled in a pregnancy study. Material: peripheral blood, obtained in the second trimester of pregnancy. CDR3 coding DNA: TGTGCCACCCTACTAGCGGGAGGGGGCTACGAGCAGTACTTC. Its translation: CATLLAGGGYEQYF.